Below, one T cell receptor beta chain is given with its context. This clone was counted only a few times. Its antigen has not been determined. Within one base of it there is no much larger clone, and no base qualities were kept. Distinct nucleotide sequences in the sample also encode this CDR3. This entry is derived from a study of blood T cell repertoires in COVID-19 (dated by TCRdb to the early 2020s). About the study as a whole: Collaborator samples came from the United States, Italy and Spain and covered acute and convalescent phases of COVID-19. The material from the prospective study consisted of cDNA or gDNA derived from T cells, B-cell-depleted T cells, or PBMCs. Subjects who had been exposed to COVID-19, were actively infected with it, or had recovered from it provided the deeply sampled blood TCRbeta repertoires that made up the dataset. A freely available public database, intended as a resource for researchers studying the immune response to SARS-CoV-2, is where the repertoires were released. Samples came from the ongoing ImmuneRACE study (first 160 participants) plus 1,254 subjects from 6 global collaborators. Sample metadata almost always included a de-identified subject ID, COVID-19 status, age in years and sex. Where available, HLA class I and class II types were taken from metadata supplied by the sample provider and were not determined by assay-based typing. The investigation overall reported the following: How much clinical and demographic metadata was included differed by source and by participant, and the metadata was provided uncurated.

Participants in the prospective study were aged about 18 to 95 years, lived in some 24 United States geographic areas, and enrolled through a virtual design. In the prospective study, cohorts were assigned on the basis of participant-reported clinical history obtained from a screening survey and a study questionnaire. ImmuneRACE Cohort 3 recovered participants were defined by two consecutive negative NP/OP PCR tests, healthcare professional clearance, or symptom resolution. In the prospective study, whole blood, serum and a nasopharyngeal or oropharyngeal swab were collected from each participant by mobile phlebotomists. Additional blood draws and questionnaires over a 2-month period could optionally be provided by prospective study participants. Before DNA extraction, blood samples from the prospective study were shipped at room temperature or frozen. TCRbeta CDR3 regions were amplified from genomic DNA using the immunoSEQ Assay, a bias-controlled multiplex PCR. The original pipeline was this. The number of nucleated cells in each sample was estimated from the amplification of reference gene primers within the assay. To quantify the absolute abundance of each unique TCRbeta CDR3 rearrangement, sequence reads were collapsed and filtered. For each sample, productive Simpson clonality was calculated as the square root of Simpson's diversity index over productive rearrangements. The clones in this table, taken by TCRdb from immuneACCESS, are in-frame only. Not every clone is retained; where verified, under half of the shortfall comes from an unresolved V gene, and the cause of the rest is unknown. V and J calls plus clone size are reproduced from that table; the DNA served to infer D and trimming. For this sample the table gives fewer than 200,000 clones, of which 75% to 90% were detected only once. The top ten constitute approximately 4% of the sample.

V lost 4 bases and J lost 2 bases, and the count of bases not matched to a germline gene is 7. CDR1 and CDR2, looked up from the germline V gene, are SGDLS and YYNGEE. From the cysteine up to the phenylalanine, the CDR3 has a length of 15 residues. The DNA shown is the 45-base CDR3, in frame from base 1. This receptor was taken from a woman in her forties or fifties who had recovered from COVID-19. The chain is made from TRBV9 and TRBJ1-1, with 8 bases matching TRBD1. What was sequenced was PBMCs or T cells enriched from blood (not recorded which). The nucleotides read TGTGCCAGCAGCCCAAGGACAGGGACAAACACTGAAGCTTTCTTT. The encoded protein is CASSPRTGTNTEAFF.